This TCR beta chain was captured in a study of T cell changes during pregnancy in multiple sclerosis. The table came from immunoSEQ multiplex PCR; TCRdb's copy has only in-frame clones and leaves some out. The sample has 60,000 or so clones; less than 95% are singletons. Per the germline V gene, CDR1 is SSHAT and CDR2 is FNYEAQ (reference sequence). There are 16 residues in the CDR3. Remarks on this clone: At one end the junction does not follow the germline gene, possibly because of a read error.

This clonotype was sampled from a female donor in good health, enrolled as a control in a pregnancy study. The source material was peripheral blood, sampled in the second trimester of pregnancy. The chain uses TRBV7-7 and TRBJ2-2; D is possibly TRBD1 (6 bases). DNA of the CDR3: TGTGCTAGCAGCTTAGATAGCAGGGGTTACACCGGGGAGCTGTTTTTT. It specifies CASSLDSRGYTGELFF.